One sample yielded the 30 T cell receptor beta chains listed below, sequenced in a study of cytomegalovirus exposure and HLA in healthy donors. PCR involved 60 Vbeta and 13 Jbeta primers. Sequenced by immunoSEQ multiplex PCR; TCRdb stores in-frame clones only, minus some. The profile shows about 180,000 clones, around 80% of them singletons. What was sequenced was PBMCs. The receptors derive from a man aged 18 to 30 in good health and CMV-seronegative.

The CDR3 sequence: CASSPRMVATNEKLFF. For the CDR3, the DNA is TGTGCCAGTAGTCCCAGGATGGTGGCAACTAATGAAAAACTGTTTTTT. The J gene is TRBJ1-4, the V gene TRBV19; D remains unclear. Per germline, CDR1 LNHDA and CDR2 SQIVND (reference sequence). This CDR3 comprises 16 residues. V was clipped by 5 bases and J by 0 bases, with 13 bases between them.

This rearrangement joins TRBV9 to TRBJ2-1, with a tentative D call TRBD2 (7 bases). V lost 4 bases and J lost 4, with 15 bases in between. This CDR3 is 15 amino acids long. Germline V CDR1 and CDR2: SGDLS, YYNGEE. CDR3 sequence: CASSLGGEPYNEQFF. As DNA, the CDR3 is TGTGCCAGCAGCCTAGGGGGGGAGCCATACAATGAGCAGTTCTTC.

This chain uses TRBV7-5 with TRBJ2-1; TRBD2, as called in the table, went unchecked against the DNA. TRBV7-5 is noted as a pseudogene. The CDR3 runs to 16 residues. The CDR3 loop reads CARSPGLAGVWNEQFF. Here the CDR3 DNA reads TGTGCCAGAAGCCCCGGACTAGCGGGAGTTTGGAATGAGCAGTTCTTC.

This rearrangement joins TRBV7-3 to TRBJ2-3; 8 bases are shared with TRBD2. V shed 3 bases, J shed 7 bases, and the junction held 12 bases outside the gene matches. The length of the CDR3 is 16 residues. From germline, CDR1 is SGHTA and CDR2 FQGTGA. CDR3 in DNA: TGTGCCAGCAGCTTTGGGCGGCCGGGGGGGTTTAATACGCAGTATTTT. Protein product: CASSFGRPGGFNTQYF. Full variable domain (outside the CDR3, taken from reference TRBV7-3 and TRBJ2-3): GAGVSQTPSNKVTEKGKYVELRCDPISGHTALYWYRQSLGQGPEFLIYFQGTGAADDSGLPNDRFFAVRPEGSVSTLKIQRTERGDSAVYLCASSFGRPGGFNTQYFGPGTRLTVL.

This chain uses TRBV4-3 with TRBJ2-2; 7 nucleotides match TRBD1. Looked up from germline, CDR1 is LGHNA and CDR2 is YSLEER. V lost 3 bases and J lost 3; bases outside the gene matches: 4. CDR3 length equals 15 residues. CDR3 coding DNA: TGCGCCAGCAGCCATAGACAGGGTTACACCGGGGAGCTGTTTTTT. Protein: CASSHRQGYTGELFF.

The rearrangement joins TRBV27 to TRBJ2-6, with D unresolved. The CDR3 contains 16 residues. Germline loops: CDR1 MNHEY, CDR2 SMNVEV (reference sequence). Trimming pared 1 base from V and 4 bases from J, leaving 11 bases between. CDR3 in amino acids: CASSLLEPLGANVLTF. The CDR3 DNA is TGTGCCAGCAGTTTATTGGAGCCCCTCGGGGCCAACGTCCTGACTTTC.

J is TRBJ1-4 and V is TRBV10-3, with D possibly matching TRBD1 (5 bases). Trimming removed 4 bases from V and 8 bases from J, with 11 bases in between. CDR3 length equals 13 residues. Germline V CDR1 and CDR2: ENHRY, SYGVKD. CDR3 nucleotide sequence: TGTGCCATCAGTGCCCAGGGAGGGGAAAAACTGTTTTTT. Amino acids: CAISAQGGEKLFF.

CDR3 region: CASSQPRRGTNTGELFF. The CDR3 region has the DNA TGTGCCAGCAGCCAACCTCGCAGGGGAACGAACACCGGGGAGCTGTTTTTT. V usage is TRBV4-2 and J usage is TRBJ2-2; a weak D match, TRBD1 (6 bases). V dropped 2 bases and J dropped 0 bases, with 13 bases sitting between them. The CDR3 contains 17 residues. Germline CDR1 is LGHNA and CDR2 is YNFKEQ.

V is TRBV15 and J is TRBJ2-7; 8 nucleotides match TRBD1. V trimming: 2 bases; J trimming: 5 bases; junction bases outside the gene matches: 5. The CDR3 loop spans 14 amino acids. The germline V gene encodes CDR1 LNHNV and CDR2 YYDKDF (reference sequence). CDR3 DNA: TGTGCCACCAGCAGAAAAGACAGGGGCCACGAGCAGTACTTC. Its translation is CATSRKDRGHEQYF.

Regarding this clone: The junction and the germline gene differ at one end; a read error may be behind it. This sequence joins TRBV7-7 and TRBJ2-2; D not resolved. Germline values: CDR1 SSHAT, CDR2 FNYEAQ (reference sequence). This CDR3 has 11 residues. The CDR3 region is CASSPGGELFF. The CDR3 DNA reads as TGTGCTAGCAGCCCCGGCGGGGAGCTGTTTTTT.

The genes are TRBV30 and TRBJ1-2, with TRBD1 identical over 8 bases. The CDR3 length is 14 residues. The ends lost 2 bases at V and 5 bases at J; junction bases unmatched: 7. From germline, CDR1 is GTSNPN and CDR2 SVGIG (reference sequence). Here the CDR3 DNA reads TGTGCCTGGAGTCCCGGGACAGGCCCTTATGGCTACACCTTC. The encoded protein is CAWSPGTGPYGYTF.

The chain employs TRBV13 and TRBJ2-7; perhaps TRBD2 as D (5 bases). The CDR3 totals 20 residues. Germline CDR1 PRHDT, CDR2 FYEKMQ (reference sequence). Between the trimmed V and J ends, which lost 5 bases and 0 bases, there was a span of 29 bases. This CDR3 reads CASSPKRDHPGRARSYEQYF. CDR3 nucleotides: TGTGCCAGCAGCCCAAAAAGAGATCATCCTGGGCGGGCCCGCTCCTACGAGCAGTACTTC.

This chain links TRBV14 with TRBJ2-2; a possible D gene is TRBD1 (6 bases). V shed 5 bases and J shed 3 bases, with 13 bases lying between them. Germline V gives CDR1 SGHDN, CDR2 FVKESK. CDR3 length: 15 residues. The CDR3, as DNA: TGTGCCAGCAGCGCGGACAGCCCTTACACCGGGGAGCTGTTTTTT. As protein: CASSADSPYTGELFF.

This clone showed up just a few times. The chain couples TRBV6-5 to TRBJ1-1; D unclear. The CDR3 totals 13 residues. CDR1 MNHEY and CDR2 SVGAGI come from the germline V gene. V was trimmed by 5 bases and J by 0 bases, leaving 7 bases between them. CDR3 DNA sequence: TGTGCCAGCAGTACGGGTTTGAACACTGAAGCTTTCTTT. This encodes CASSTGLNTEAFF.

This clone turned up a few times. The J gene is TRBJ2-6, the V gene TRBV11-3, with 13 bases that match TRBD2. The CDR3 totals 18 residues. The germline V gene has CDR1 SGHNT and CDR2 YENEEA. V gave up 5 bases and J gave up 1 base; unmatched junction bases: 5. CDR3 sequence reads: CASSPRTSGRSGANVLTF. The CDR3 DNA sequence: TGTGCCAGCAGCCCGAGGACTAGCGGGAGATCTGGGGCCAACGTCCTGACTTTC.

The gene calls are TRBV4-3 and TRBJ2-7; TRBD2 agrees at 7 bases. J was trimmed by 0 bases and V by 1 base; bases with no gene match: 6. CDR3 length equals 16 residues. Germline V gene data show CDR1 as LGHNA and CDR2 as YSLEER. The CDR3 region has the DNA TGCGCCAGCAGCCAAGTTTGGGAGGGCTTCTCCTACGAGCAGTACTTC. Protein sequence: CASSQVWEGFSYEQYF.

This sequence joins TRBV2 and TRBJ1-1, with D possibly being TRBD1 (6 bases). Germline-derived CDR1 and CDR2 are SNHLY and FYNNEI. The CDR3 has 13 residues. V lost 5 bases to trimming and J lost 3 bases, with 10 bases between them. CDR3 DNA sequence: TGTGCCAGCAGTCCCAGGGGTGACACTGAAGCTTTCTTT. Protein: CASSPRGDTEAFF.

On this clone: The junction shows a germline mismatch at one end, possibly a read error. The rearrangement joins TRBV5-1 to TRBJ2-7; 8 nucleotides agree with TRBD1. Germline loops: CDR1 SGHRS, CDR2 YFSETQ. This CDR3 has 14 residues. In nucleotides, the CDR3 is TGCGCCAGCAGCTGGGGGGTTGATGGGACAGGTAGGAGGTTC. It specifies CASSWGVDGTGRRF.

The chain combines TRBV23-1 with TRBJ1-3; D uncertain. TRBV23-1 is noted as an ORF with a role that remains uncertain. V lost 2 bases and J lost 8, with 13 bases in between. The CDR3 contains 14 residues. CDR3 DNA sequence: TGCGCCAGCAGTCAAGGCCGTTGCTCACACACCATATATTTT. Its translation is CASSQGRCSHTIYF.

The count of this clone is one. The chain combines TRBV11-3 with TRBJ1-1; D is unresolved. Germline-derived CDR1 and CDR2 are SGHNT and YENEEA. The CDR3 loop spans 14 amino acids. V lost 2 bases, J lost 3 bases, and 10 bases lay in between. CDR3 loop: CASSLFTEHTEAFF. CDR3 coding DNA: TGTGCCAGCAGCTTATTTACAGAACACACTGAAGCTTTCTTT.

V is TRBV27 and J is TRBJ2-2; TRBD1 matches at 9 bases. V dropped 5 bases and J dropped 4; count of bases not matched to a gene: 8. CDR1 is MNHEY, CDR2 SMNVEV, per germline (reference sequence). CDR3 length equals 16 residues. The chain's CDR3 is CASSITGGVGTGELFF. The CDR3 DNA follows: TGTGCCAGCAGTATCACAGGGGGCGTCGGCACCGGGGAGCTGTTTTTT.

This clone was observed once. The chain is built from TRBV30 and TRBJ1-5; no clear D gene. Trimming stripped 1 base from V and 2 bases from J, with 6 bases between. The CDR3 has 13 amino acids. The V gene's germline CDR1 is GTSNPN and CDR2 SVGIG (reference sequence). The CDR3 DNA reads TGTGCCTGGAGTGGCGGAGGCAATCAGCCCCAGCATTTT. The encoded protein is CAWSGGGNQPQHF.

The chain combines TRBV7-3 with TRBJ2-5, with TRBD2 as a possible D gene (7 bases). The germline CDR1 and CDR2 sequences are SGHTA and FQGTGA. Deletions cut 5 bases from V and 4 bases from J, with 14 bases between. CDR3 length: 14 residues. The CDR3 nucleotides read TGTGCCAGCAGCAAGGGCCGGGGGGCAGAGACCCAGTACTTC. Its protein product is CASSKGRGAETQYF.

This clone was recorded only once. The V call is TRBV4-2, the J call TRBJ2-2, with 10 nucleotides matching TRBD2. The CDR3 is 17 amino acids. Germline V gene sequence: CDR1 LGHNA, CDR2 YNFKEQ. V was pared by 2 bases and J by 0 bases, with 3 bases of the junction left unmatched. CDR3 DNA sequence: TGTGCCAGCAGCCAACTACTAGCGGGGTCGAACACCGGGGAGCTGTTTTTT. Translated, it gives CASSQLLAGSNTGELFF.

This clone was counted between two and nine times. The chain carries TRBV7-2 and TRBJ2-3; 7 bases are a match to TRBD2. The CDR3 extends over 13 amino acids. The V segment lost 1 base and the J segment 14 bases; nucleotides outside the gene matches: 9. Looked up from germline, CDR1 is SGHTA and CDR2 is FQGNSA. CDR3 sequence: CASSLGVSGDAYF. The CDR3 region has the DNA TGTGCCAGCAGCTTAGGTGTGAGCGGGGATGCGTATTTT.

The rearrangement uses TRBV11-2 and TRBJ2-7, with 9 bases lining up with TRBD1. Per germline, CDR1 SGHAT and CDR2 FQNNGV. V lost 5 bases and J lost 4; bases outside the gene matches: 9. The CDR3 contains 15 residues. CDR3 sequence: CASSLGQGIGYEQYF. CDR3 nucleotides: TGTGCCAGCAGCCTGGGACAGGGAATTGGGTACGAGCAGTACTTC.

The chain carries TRBV11-2 and TRBJ2-3; D gene ambiguous. CDR1 SGHAT and CDR2 FQNNGV come from the germline V gene. The CDR3 loop spans 14 amino acids. V shed 1 base and J shed 0 bases, with 5 bases lying between them. This CDR3 is CASSLARSTDTQYF. CDR3 sequence (DNA): TGTGCCAGCAGCTTAGCCCGGAGCACAGATACGCAGTATTTT.

The chain employs TRBV18 and TRBJ2-7, with a tentative D call TRBD1 (6 bases). The CDR3 has 14 residues. Trimming took 2 bases from V and 2 from J, leaving 10 bases between them. Germline CDR1 and CDR2: KGHSH and LQKENI. The CDR3 sequence is CASSPGGTTYEQYF. CDR3 coding DNA: TGTGCCAGCTCACCAGGGGGCACGACCTACGAGCAGTACTTC.

This clone was counted a single time. The rearrangement uses TRBV18 and TRBJ1-5; D gene ambiguous. Germline CDR1 is KGHSH and CDR2 is LQKENI. CDR3 size: 16 residues. With 6 bases removed from V and 1 base from J, the gap between germline ends came to 16 bases. This CDR3 reads CASSTGVVMSNQPQHF. The CDR3, as DNA: TGTGCCAGCTCCACCGGTGTGGTTATGAGCAATCAGCCCCAGCATTTT. Complete variable domain (other parts from reference TRBV18 and TRBJ1-5): NAGVMQNPRHLVRRRGQEARLRCSPMKGHSHVYWYRQLPEEGLKFMVYLQKENIIDESGMPKERFSAEFPKEGPSILRIQQVVRGDSAAYFCASSTGVVMSNQPQHFGDGTRLSIL.

The chain joins TRBV15 to TRBJ1-1, with TRBD1 as a possible D gene (5 bases). CDR1 and CDR2 (germline): LNHNV, YYDKDF (reference sequence). The CDR3 spans 13 residues. Trimming cost V 0 bases and J 11 bases, with 13 bases left between them. CDR3 sequence (DNA): TGTGCCACCAGCAGAGATTCCGCAGGGAGGGCTTTCTTT. Its protein is CATSRDSAGRAFF.